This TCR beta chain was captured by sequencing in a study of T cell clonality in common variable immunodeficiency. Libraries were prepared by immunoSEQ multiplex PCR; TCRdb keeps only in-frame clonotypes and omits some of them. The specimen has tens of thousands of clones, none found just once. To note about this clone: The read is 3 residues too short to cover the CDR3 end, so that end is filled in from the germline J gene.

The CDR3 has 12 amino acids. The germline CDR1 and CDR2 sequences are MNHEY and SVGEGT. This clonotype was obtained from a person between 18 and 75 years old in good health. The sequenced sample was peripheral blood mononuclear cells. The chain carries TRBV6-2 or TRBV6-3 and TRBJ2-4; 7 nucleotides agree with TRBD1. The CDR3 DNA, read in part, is TGTGCCAGCAGATTTGGACAGGATGGT. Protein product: CASRFGQDG. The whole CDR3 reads CASRFGQDGQYF.